One sample yielded the 30 T cell receptor beta chains listed below, sequenced in a study of regulatory T cells in long-lasting Graves disease. Regarding time point: persistent/refractory GD, antithyroid drugs over 5 years with positive TRAb. Researchers made the TCR library from RNA that was extracted from PBMCs. HTBI primers from iRepertoire and Arm-PCR of CDR3 regions yielded the TCR beta libraries. From the multiplex PCR reads, TCRdb called clonotypes with MiXCR, one entry per CDR3 protein. The sample contains under 450,000 distinct CDR3 sequences, 20% to 25% of which appear only once. Sequences were derived from peripheral blood mononuclear cells (PBMCs), sampled when the disease was refractory, from a patient treated with antithyroid drugs. The receptors originated from a woman aged 40 to 55 with Graves disease.

The table lists this clonotype with many counts. The chain uses TRBV6-5 and TRBJ1-1; D is uncertain. Between the trimmed V and J ends, which lost 4 bases and 3 bases, there was a span of 9 bases. This CDR3 spans 13 amino acids. Germline CDR1 and CDR2: MNHEY and SVGAGI. The DNA of the CDR3 is TGTGCCAGCAGTTGGCGGATATACACTGAAGCTTTCTTT. This gives the protein CASSWRIYTEAFF.

Only a few counts were recorded for this clonotype. The chain combines TRBV15 with TRBJ2-7, with D unresolved. This CDR3 has 13 amino acids. Trimming shortened V by 0 bases and J by 5 bases, and 8 bases separated the two germline ends. CDR1 LNHNV and CDR2 YYDKDF come from the germline V gene (reference sequence). The DNA of the CDR3 is TGTGCCACCAGCAGAGAATGGGGAAACGAGCAGTACTTC. It codes for CATSREWGNEQYF.

The genes are TRBV25-1 and TRBJ1-1, with 8 bases matching TRBD1. This CDR3 spans 13 amino acids. Germline lookup yields CDR1 MGHDK and CDR2 SYGVNS. V was clipped by 7 bases and J by 5 bases; unmatched bases: 6. The CDR3 region is CASTDREATEAFF. The CDR3 DNA reads TGTGCCAGCACGGACAGGGAGGCAACTGAAGCTTTCTTT.

With respect to this clonotype: A much larger clone differs from this one at a single base, so this may be a read error. The rearrangement uses TRBV6-2 or TRBV6-3 and TRBJ2-7; 9 bases match TRBD2. This CDR3 is 15 amino acids long. CDR1 is MNHEY and CDR2 is SVGEGT in the germline V gene. The CDR3, as DNA: TGTGCCGGCAGTTTTGCCCCCGGGACTAGCAACGAGCAGTACTTC. Encoded protein: CAGSFAPGTSNEQYF.

V usage is TRBV28 and J usage is TRBJ1-2, with TRBD1 matching 9 bases. CDR1 MDHEN and CDR2 SYDVKM come from the germline V gene. V was clipped by 10 bases and J by 2 bases; unmatched bases: 11. The CDR3 contains 15 residues. The CDR3 DNA sequence: TGTGCCATTCACCGGGACAGGGCGAAAAACTATGGCTACACCTTC. Amino acids: CAIHRDRAKNYGYTF.

The chain employs TRBV19 and TRBJ2-5; tentatively, D is TRBD1 (5 bases). Trimming removed 3 bases from V and 4 bases from J, with 9 bases in between. The CDR3 length is 13 residues. Germline loops: CDR1 LNHDA, CDR2 SQIVND (reference sequence). As DNA, the CDR3 is TGTGCCAGTAGTATGTTAAGGGGAGAGACCCAGTACTTC. Amino acids: CASSMLRGETQYF.

This chain uses TRBV5-5 with TRBJ2-7; D unresolved. This CDR3 is 13 amino acids long. V dropped 2 bases and J dropped 2 bases, with 8 bases sitting between them. The germline V gene has CDR1 SGHKS and CDR2 YYEKEE (reference sequence). The CDR3 loop is CASSFTFAYEQYF. CDR3 DNA sequence: TGTGCCAGCAGCTTTACTTTTGCCTACGAGCAGTACTTC.

The chain carries TRBV2 and TRBJ1-4, with D maybe TRBD1 (5 bases). CDR1 and CDR2 from the germline V gene are SNHLY and FYNNEI. The germline V and J ends were trimmed by 6 bases and 8 bases, with 19 bases remaining between them. This CDR3 contains 15 residues. The CDR3 region has the DNA TGTGCCAGCAGCCCGCCGGGGGGGAAGGGGGAAAAACTGTTTTTT. Translating gives CASSPPGGKGEKLFF.

This clonotype has ten or more counts. The rearrangement joins TRBV28 to TRBJ1-2; perhaps TRBD1 as D (5 bases). V dropped 6 bases and J dropped 4 bases, with 15 bases sitting between them. The CDR3 runs 14 residues. Germline loops: CDR1 MDHEN, CDR2 SYDVKM. CDR3 loop: CASRGDPFSYGYTF. The DNA of the CDR3 is TGTGCCAGCAGGGGGGACCCCTTTTCCTATGGCTACACCTTC.

This clonotype occurred many times. The rearrangement uses TRBV2 and TRBJ2-2, with 12 bases fitting TRBD2. The germline V gene encodes CDR1 SNHLY and CDR2 FYNNEI. This CDR3 has 18 amino acids. V lost 5 bases and J lost 0; bases outside the gene matches: 7. DNA for the CDR3: TGTGCCAGCAGTTATTATGGACTAGCGGGAACGAACACCGGGGAGCTGTTTTTT. It encodes CASSYYGLAGTNTGELFF.

This clonotype was detected a few times. This chain uses TRBV20-1 with TRBJ2-5; D unclear. Trimming removed 8 bases from V and 10 bases from J, with 20 bases in between. The CDR3 contains 12 residues. Germline CDR1 is DFQATT and CDR2 is SNEGSKA (reference sequence). The CDR3 DNA reads as TGCAGTACTCCCGGTGGCTTAGAAGGCCAGTACTTC. The encoded protein is CSTPGGLEGQYF.

This clonotype has a handful of counts. The genes are TRBV5-1 and TRBJ1-1; unclear D gene. The ends were cut back, 5 bases at V and 4 bases at J, with 18 bases in the middle. Germline-derived CDR1 and CDR2 are SGHRS and YFSETQ. This CDR3 region has 15 residues. The CDR3 sequence: CASSPNRADGTEAFF. The CDR3, as DNA: TGCGCCAGCAGTCCAAACCGGGCCGACGGCACTGAAGCTTTCTTT.

The genes are TRBV6-5 and TRBJ1-1, with D hard to call. V shed 0 bases and J shed 2 bases, with 13 bases lying between them. Germline V gene sequence: CDR1 MNHEY, CDR2 SVGAGI. The CDR3 extends over 16 amino acids. CDR3 sequence: CASSYSENPINTEAFF. In nucleotides, the CDR3 is TGTGCCAGCAGTTACTCAGAAAACCCTATCAACACTGAAGCTTTCTTT.

In this sample, this clonotype turned up once. This sequence joins TRBV11-3 and TRBJ2-5; D is possibly TRBD2 (6 bases). The germline CDR1 and CDR2 sequences are SGHNT and YENEEA. The V and J ends lost 3 bases and 2 bases respectively, with 13 bases between them. The CDR3 is 15 amino acids. CDR3 in amino acids: CASSFPRDSQETQYF. The CDR3 DNA follows: TGTGCCAGCAGCTTCCCCCGGGACTCTCAAGAGACCCAGTACTTC.

V is TRBV15 and J is TRBJ2-2; 7 positions match TRBD2. Losses at the gene ends were 6 bases for V and 3 bases for J; bases not matched to a gene: 7. The CDR3 contains 15 residues. From germline, CDR1 is LNHNV and CDR2 YYDKDF (reference sequence). DNA of the CDR3: TGTGCCACCAGGGGGGGGACCCTTGACACCGGGGAGCTGTTTTTT. Its translation: CATRGGTLDTGELFF.

The sample holds many counts of this clonotype. CDR3 sequence reads: CASRTTGSYGYTF. The CDR3 DNA follows: TGTGCCAGCAGAACGACCGGATCCTATGGCTACACCTTC. The chain joins TRBV28 to TRBJ1-2, with no clear D. This CDR3 has 13 residues. Looked up from germline, CDR1 is MDHEN and CDR2 is SYDVKM. The germline V and J ends were trimmed by 6 bases and 4 bases, with 12 bases remaining between them.

A word on this clonotype: A much larger clone is a single base away; this may be a read error. The V and J genes are TRBV2 and TRBJ1-6; 8 positions agree with TRBD1. The CDR3 is 14 amino acids. Germline assignment: CDR1 SNHLY and CDR2 FYNNEI. The CDR3 sequence is CASRWTGYNPPLHF. DNA of the CDR3: TGTGCCAGCAGGTGGACAGGGTATAATCCACCCCTCCACTTT.

The chain combines TRBV20-1 with TRBJ1-2; no reliable D call. Between the trimmed V and J ends, which lost 7 bases and 8 bases, there was a span of 17 bases. This CDR3 contains 12 residues. Germline V gives CDR1 DFQATT, CDR2 SNEGSKA (reference sequence). CDR3 amino acids: CSGADPNGGYTF. In DNA form, the CDR3 reads TGCAGTGGCGCGGATCCCAACGGGGGCTACACCTTC.

This clonotype was counted only a few times. This sequence joins TRBV5-1 and TRBJ2-1; TRBD1 aligns across 8 bases. Germline lookup yields CDR1 SGHRS and CDR2 YFSETQ. There are 15 residues in the CDR3. Germline trimming cut 3 bases from V and 3 bases from J; bases unmatched to any gene: 5. The chain's CDR3 is CASSSTGESYNEQFF. CDR3 bases: TGCGCCAGCAGCTCGACAGGGGAGAGCTACAATGAGCAGTTCTTC.

Ten or more counts support this clonotype. The J gene is TRBJ2-7, the V gene TRBV28, with D possibly TRBD1 on 6 matching bases. The CDR3 has 16 residues. From germline, CDR1 is MDHEN and CDR2 SYDVKM. The V end lost 2 bases, the J end lost 2 bases, and 16 bases lay between the germline ends. CDR3: CASSLSFLDRTYEQYF. The CDR3, as DNA: TGTGCCAGCAGTTTAAGTTTCCTAGACAGGACCTACGAGCAGTACTTC.

This clonotype was observed many times. The rearrangement links TRBV12-3 or TRBV12-4 to TRBJ1-5; possible D gene TRBD1, 5 bases. Deletions cut 6 bases from V and 2 bases from J, with 8 bases between. CDR3 length: 13 residues. The chain's CDR3 is CASRGTGNQPQHF. CDR3 DNA: TGTGCCAGCAGAGGGACCGGCAATCAGCCCCAGCATTTT.

The table lists this clonotype with many counts. The chain links TRBV28 to TRBJ1-1, with D unclear. The CDR3 covers 15 residues. Per germline, CDR1 MDHEN and CDR2 SYDVKM. V dropped 9 bases and J dropped 1 base, with 18 bases sitting between them. CDR3 residues: CASLTPRATNTEAFF. The CDR3 DNA reads as TGTGCCAGTCTAACCCCGCGGGCGACGAACACTGAAGCTTTCTTT. The full variable domain, with the rest looked up from reference TRBV28 and TRBJ1-1, is DVKVTQSSRYLVKRTGEKVFLECVQDMDHENMFWYRQDPGLGLRLIYFSYDVKMKEKGDIPEGYSVSREKKERFSLILESASTNQTSMYLCASLTPRATNTEAFFGQGTRLTVV.

The chain carries TRBV7-3 and TRBJ2-1; 11 nucleotides line up with TRBD2. The CDR3 totals 17 residues. Germline V gene lookup returns CDR1 SGHTA and CDR2 FQGTGA. Unmatched junction bases numbered 5, after V lost 2 bases and J lost 2 bases. In DNA, the CDR3 is TGTGCCAGCAGCTTAGCAGCTAGCGGGAGGCCCTACAATGAGCAGTTCTTC. Translated: CASSLAASGRPYNEQFF.

The chain combines TRBV27 with TRBJ2-7, with a weak D call TRBD2 (7 bases). The CDR3 covers 15 residues. V lost 4 bases and J 3 bases, leaving 16 bases between the germline ends. Germline loops: CDR1 MNHEY, CDR2 SMNVEV (reference sequence). The chain's CDR3 is CASSWGAGEGYEQYF. CDR3 nucleotides: TGTGCCAGCAGTTGGGGGGCCGGGGAGGGCTACGAGCAGTACTTC.

This clonotype was seen repeatedly, ten times or more. The rearrangement joins TRBV20-1 to TRBJ2-5; D gene unclear. Germline V gene data show CDR1 as DFQATT and CDR2 as SNEGSKA (reference sequence). The CDR3 loop spans 16 amino acids. The V gene lost 0 bases and the J gene lost 5 bases, with 19 bases spanning the gap. The DNA for the CDR3 is TGCAGTGCTAGAGACGGGCGTTGGATGTACGGCGAGACCCAGTACTTC. Amino acids: CSARDGRWMYGETQYF.

The table lists this clonotype with many counts. The chain employs TRBV11-3 and TRBJ2-2; 8 nucleotides match TRBD2. The V gene's germline CDR1 is SGHNT and CDR2 YENEEA. The CDR3 runs to 15 residues. The J segment lost 4 bases and the V segment lost 5 bases, leaving 6 bases of the junction unmatched. As DNA, the CDR3 is TGTGCCAGCAGCCAGGGACTAGTAGGCACCGGGGAGCTGTTTTTT. Its translation: CASSQGLVGTGELFF.

In this sample, this clonotype turned up many times. The chain combines TRBV12-3 or TRBV12-4 with TRBJ2-2, with 12 bases matching TRBD2. Trimming at V came to 6 bases and at J to 6 bases, leaving 2 bases not matched to a gene. The CDR3 is 14 residues long. CDR3 sequence reads: CASSRLAGAGELFF. The CDR3 nucleotides read TGTGCCAGCAGCCGACTAGCGGGAGCCGGGGAGCTGTTTTTT.

This clonotype was detected many times. V and J are TRBV28 and TRBJ1-5; D might be TRBD1 (5 bases). The ends were cut back, 4 bases at V and 3 bases at J, with 25 bases in the middle. The germline CDR1 and CDR2 sequences are MDHEN and SYDVKM. The CDR3 extends over 19 amino acids. The CDR3: CASSSRLLFRDPNNQPQHF. In nucleotides, the CDR3 is TGTGCCAGCAGTTCCCGACTCCTTTTCCGGGACCCCAACAATCAGCCCCAGCATTTT.

This clonotype showed up many times. The chain recombines TRBV28 with TRBJ2-7; no definite D call. In germline, CDR1 is MDHEN, CDR2 SYDVKM. Trimming left V 1 base short and J 2 bases short, with 6 bases between. The CDR3 totals 13 residues. The CDR3 loop is CASSLSTAYEQYF. CDR3 in DNA: TGTGCCAGCAGTTTATCGACGGCCTACGAGCAGTACTTC.

In this sample, this clonotype turned up many times. The rearrangement links TRBV20-1 to TRBJ1-6; 8 bases match TRBD1. The V and J ends lost 5 bases and 7 bases, in that order; junction bases with no gene match: 7. CDR3 length equals 14 residues. Germline V CDR1 and CDR2: DFQATT, SNEGSKA (reference sequence). CDR3 DNA: TGCAGTGCTTCGGACAGGGCTTTGAATTCACCCCTCCACTTT. It codes for CSASDRALNSPLHF.